This record covers a single TCR beta chain. This clone was counted a few times. Its antigen is currently not known. No much larger clone is present one base from it, and per-base qualities are unavailable. The data derive from a study of cytomegalovirus exposure and HLA in healthy donors (dated by TCRdb to about 2017). About the study as a whole: According to an earlier analysis of a few hundred of the donors, 150 million to 200 million T cells yielded approximately 120 million unique TCR beta sequences and 276 Gb of sequence data. HLA typing covered class I and class II loci at four-digit resolution. Every discovery cohort repertoire had been produced on one sequencing platform. To predict cytomegalovirus infection status, the study combined high-throughput TCR immunosequencing, statistical association of individual TCRs with disease status, and machine learning. Donor age, sex, ethnicity and CMV serostatus were collected together with the repertoire data. In addition to the first cohort of 500 to 850 subjects, a separate validation cohort of approximately 110 different subjects was used. The study was designed to test whether signatures of past pathogen exposure could be identified by cataloging public T cell receptors. Because of strong linkage in the cohort, roughly five DR-DQ haplotypes were treated as single units for association and clustering. Rather than using new phenotypic data, the later analysis identified candidate immune exposures from TCR beta sequences and from how often those sequences occurred across donors. An early release covering roughly 580 HLA-typed donors comprised approximately 290 gigabases of sequencing data and roughly 85 million unique TCR sequences. The genetic ancestry cluster associated with self-reported Caucasian donors included roughly 84% of the 398 genotyped donors. In a later analysis, previously published TCR beta repertoires from fewer than 750 donors were re-analyzed and high-resolution HLA genotyping was added so that TCR occurrence patterns could be studied. The study used immunosequencing to profile the T cell repertoires of around 600 subjects and linked those repertoires to cytomegalovirus serostatus. Among about 410 genotyped donors of the cohort, an average of approximately 220,000 unique TCR beta nucleotide sequences was sequenced per donor, of which about 19% were non-productive. The number of donors typed differed by locus, with about 620-630 for A, B, C, DRB1 and DQB1, about 500 for DQA1, 600 to 610 for DPA1, and 472 for DPB1. A later genetic analysis used genome-wide SNP genotypes for about 60% of the roughly 700 donors, treating that subset as a discovery cohort. To decide whether each TCR beta V gene segment behaved as functional or pseudogenic, an earlier analysis of over 500 of the donors relied on high-throughput TCR beta sequencing.

Receptor libraries were prepared by the immunoSEQ multiplex PCR assay. For the multiplex PCR, a mixture combining 60 forward primers for TCR Vbeta segments and 13 reverse primers for TCR Jbeta segments was used. A multiplex PCR assay on genomic DNA amplified the CDR3 region of rearranged TCR beta genes. On the Illumina HiSeq System, the amplified TCR beta libraries were sequenced as 87-base-pair reads. The authors processed their data as follows. Across the 640 or so repertoires, a later analysis counted approximately 83 million unique TCR beta chains, 9 million to 14 million of which were shared by at least two donors. Raw reads were error-corrected and collapsed into unique sequences with a nearest-neighbor algorithm that merged closely related sequences to remove PCR and sequencing errors. CDR3 sequences were aligned to IMGT reference sequences to assign V, D and J gene segments. For a sequence to be retained, at least a six-nucleotide match to both a V gene segment and a J gene segment was required. Rearrangements were called productive when the CDR3 lacked stop codons and stayed in frame with V and J; all others were non-productive. CDR3 was defined by IMGT convention, running from the second conserved V-encoded cysteine to the conserved J-encoded phenylalanine. The earlier analysis of about 590 of the donors excluded sequences that lacked an unambiguous match to a single V gene segment. In an earlier analysis of approximately 590 of the donors, a V segment was called functional when productive rearrangements were above 56.7%, and segregating when the standard deviation between donors exceeded 5%. A statistical classification framework was developed to diagnose cytomegalovirus status using the catalog of TCR beta chain sequences. V and J gene assignment, in a later analysis, came from comparing TCR nucleotide sequences with IMGT/GENE-DB human TR gene sequences. The TCRdist pipeline was used in a later analysis to assign CDR3 sequences and most-parsimonious VDJ recombination scenarios. In a later analysis, each TCR beta chain was defined by its CDR3 amino acid sequence together with its V-gene family, and reads lacking a unique V-gene family were excluded. In a later analysis, fewer than 650 highly shared, low-generation-probability nucleotide sequences were removed to address suspected cross-contamination and a sequencing artifact. In a later analysis, a clonal expansion index was calculated for each public chain from normalized within-repertoire ranks of inferred template counts. In a later analysis, generation probabilities were computed using a VDJ recombination model fitted to out-of-frame rearrangements, and the results were checked against IGoR. Hypergeometric tests were used in a later analysis to score TCR-TCR, TCR-HLA and TCR-CMV co-occurrence, with a repertoire-size bias correction applied to the TCR pairs. In a later analysis, false discovery rates were estimated by permuting HLA or CMV assignments 20 times. In a later analysis, co-occurring TCRs were grouped using DBSCAN, and TCRdist sequence similarity was added for clustering within HLA-allele-positive subsets. Co-occurrence clustering excluded repertoires with fewer than 30,000 or more than 120,000 public chains, plus five with anomalous nucleotide sharing. TCRdb limited this immuneACCESS table to in-frame rearrangements with V and J called. A share of clones is missing; checked studies link under half to unresolved V genes, and the rest is unexplained. That table is the source of V, J and clone size, and D and trimming were worked out from the DNA. Within this sample are tens of thousands of clones, with roughly 68% of them counted one time only. The ten largest clones capture roughly 4.5% of the sample.

Study-wide findings and limitations: A later analysis found that HLA-associated TCR beta chains were more clonally expanded and had lower generation probabilities than equally common non-associated chains. The authors suggested that the approach could potentially be extended to other disease states and immunological phenotypes. In a later analysis, the rate of TCR association differed among HLA loci, with DRB1 alleles having the most associated TCRs and HLA-C alleles having the fewest. Linkage disequilibrium might explain the correlated functional status among segregating V segments, but an unknown experimental factor could not be excluded. In vitro tests confirmed that a few of the cytomegalovirus-associated TCR beta chains recognize cytomegalovirus antigens. In an earlier analysis of approximately 590 of the donors, most TCR beta V segments appeared in productive rearrangements about 87% or about 30% of the time, broadly matching IMGT annotations. Because HLA typing was unavailable for some donors at each locus, only the typed subset was used in association tests. A further reported finding was that TCR beta sequences accurately predicted the HLA-A and HLA-B alleles for most subjects in the first cohort. A group of highly shared sequence variants was considered likely to be a technical artifact of the sequencing pipeline. A later analysis reported that several top co-occurrence clusters appeared linked to parvovirus B19, influenza, CMV and Epstein-Barr virus. The classifier was reported to diagnose cytomegalovirus status with high specificity and sensitivity in both the original and validation cohorts. According to a later analysis, most CMV-associated TCR beta chains appeared to be HLA-restricted, and the HLA associations seemed to be driven largely by CMV exposure. The study gave a list of 150 to 200 TCR beta chains associated with cytomegalovirus. According to a later genetic analysis, donors in an Asian-associated ancestry cluster had fewer N-insertions in productive TCRs than the approximately 630-donor mean. CMV serostatus was the only immune exposure information available for the cohort. Only TCR beta chains were sequenced in this cohort, and the absence of alpha or paired-chain data limited detectable features. A later genetic analysis associated a missense DCLRE1C variant with V-gene and J-gene trimming of TCR beta chains, and an independent cohort replicated the association. Strong co-occurrence of HLA alleles, especially DR and DQ, made assigning TCR associations to individual alleles difficult. Some IMGT-functional V segments, including TRBV6-2 and TRBV6-3, could not be told apart with the 87-base-pair reads, so those segments were excluded. Because counts were too low, 15 to 20 rarely observed V segments, including chromosome 9 orphons, were excluded from the earlier analysis of around 640 of the donors. Roughly uniform sequencing depth across donors was assumed in presence/absence analyses, although this assumption may not hold. At a false discovery rate of 0.05, a later analysis linked fewer than 20,000 TCR beta sequences to specific HLA alleles. Most TCR sequences were observed very rarely across donors, whereas some public TCRs were present in many individuals.

The cohort was made up of 666 healthy bone marrow donors. At the time of sampling, every cohort member was nominally healthy, though immune exposures that went unrecorded were likely present. The donor was CMV seronegative and was included in the group of 352 seronegative cohort members. Each donor provided a peripheral blood sample, and peripheral blood mononuclear cells were used for TCR beta sequencing. The Qiagen DNeasy Blood Extraction Kit was used to extract genomic DNA from the blood cell samples. The germline V gene encodes CDR1 SGHRS and CDR2 YFSETQ. From cysteine to phenylalanine, the CDR3 is 12 amino acids long. The CDR3 DNA has 36 bases and is translated from base 1. V is trimmed back by 5 bases and J by 10 bases, and the junction contains 6 bases that no gene match accounts for.

The sequence derives from a woman between 50 and 59 years old in good health and CMV-seronegative. Recombination linked TRBV5-1 to TRBJ1-2; TRBD1 matches 9 bases in the middle. Specimen: PBMCs. The CDR3 loop reads CASRPDRGAYTF. The DNA sequence reads TGCGCCAGCAGACCGGACAGGGGAGCCTACACCTTC.